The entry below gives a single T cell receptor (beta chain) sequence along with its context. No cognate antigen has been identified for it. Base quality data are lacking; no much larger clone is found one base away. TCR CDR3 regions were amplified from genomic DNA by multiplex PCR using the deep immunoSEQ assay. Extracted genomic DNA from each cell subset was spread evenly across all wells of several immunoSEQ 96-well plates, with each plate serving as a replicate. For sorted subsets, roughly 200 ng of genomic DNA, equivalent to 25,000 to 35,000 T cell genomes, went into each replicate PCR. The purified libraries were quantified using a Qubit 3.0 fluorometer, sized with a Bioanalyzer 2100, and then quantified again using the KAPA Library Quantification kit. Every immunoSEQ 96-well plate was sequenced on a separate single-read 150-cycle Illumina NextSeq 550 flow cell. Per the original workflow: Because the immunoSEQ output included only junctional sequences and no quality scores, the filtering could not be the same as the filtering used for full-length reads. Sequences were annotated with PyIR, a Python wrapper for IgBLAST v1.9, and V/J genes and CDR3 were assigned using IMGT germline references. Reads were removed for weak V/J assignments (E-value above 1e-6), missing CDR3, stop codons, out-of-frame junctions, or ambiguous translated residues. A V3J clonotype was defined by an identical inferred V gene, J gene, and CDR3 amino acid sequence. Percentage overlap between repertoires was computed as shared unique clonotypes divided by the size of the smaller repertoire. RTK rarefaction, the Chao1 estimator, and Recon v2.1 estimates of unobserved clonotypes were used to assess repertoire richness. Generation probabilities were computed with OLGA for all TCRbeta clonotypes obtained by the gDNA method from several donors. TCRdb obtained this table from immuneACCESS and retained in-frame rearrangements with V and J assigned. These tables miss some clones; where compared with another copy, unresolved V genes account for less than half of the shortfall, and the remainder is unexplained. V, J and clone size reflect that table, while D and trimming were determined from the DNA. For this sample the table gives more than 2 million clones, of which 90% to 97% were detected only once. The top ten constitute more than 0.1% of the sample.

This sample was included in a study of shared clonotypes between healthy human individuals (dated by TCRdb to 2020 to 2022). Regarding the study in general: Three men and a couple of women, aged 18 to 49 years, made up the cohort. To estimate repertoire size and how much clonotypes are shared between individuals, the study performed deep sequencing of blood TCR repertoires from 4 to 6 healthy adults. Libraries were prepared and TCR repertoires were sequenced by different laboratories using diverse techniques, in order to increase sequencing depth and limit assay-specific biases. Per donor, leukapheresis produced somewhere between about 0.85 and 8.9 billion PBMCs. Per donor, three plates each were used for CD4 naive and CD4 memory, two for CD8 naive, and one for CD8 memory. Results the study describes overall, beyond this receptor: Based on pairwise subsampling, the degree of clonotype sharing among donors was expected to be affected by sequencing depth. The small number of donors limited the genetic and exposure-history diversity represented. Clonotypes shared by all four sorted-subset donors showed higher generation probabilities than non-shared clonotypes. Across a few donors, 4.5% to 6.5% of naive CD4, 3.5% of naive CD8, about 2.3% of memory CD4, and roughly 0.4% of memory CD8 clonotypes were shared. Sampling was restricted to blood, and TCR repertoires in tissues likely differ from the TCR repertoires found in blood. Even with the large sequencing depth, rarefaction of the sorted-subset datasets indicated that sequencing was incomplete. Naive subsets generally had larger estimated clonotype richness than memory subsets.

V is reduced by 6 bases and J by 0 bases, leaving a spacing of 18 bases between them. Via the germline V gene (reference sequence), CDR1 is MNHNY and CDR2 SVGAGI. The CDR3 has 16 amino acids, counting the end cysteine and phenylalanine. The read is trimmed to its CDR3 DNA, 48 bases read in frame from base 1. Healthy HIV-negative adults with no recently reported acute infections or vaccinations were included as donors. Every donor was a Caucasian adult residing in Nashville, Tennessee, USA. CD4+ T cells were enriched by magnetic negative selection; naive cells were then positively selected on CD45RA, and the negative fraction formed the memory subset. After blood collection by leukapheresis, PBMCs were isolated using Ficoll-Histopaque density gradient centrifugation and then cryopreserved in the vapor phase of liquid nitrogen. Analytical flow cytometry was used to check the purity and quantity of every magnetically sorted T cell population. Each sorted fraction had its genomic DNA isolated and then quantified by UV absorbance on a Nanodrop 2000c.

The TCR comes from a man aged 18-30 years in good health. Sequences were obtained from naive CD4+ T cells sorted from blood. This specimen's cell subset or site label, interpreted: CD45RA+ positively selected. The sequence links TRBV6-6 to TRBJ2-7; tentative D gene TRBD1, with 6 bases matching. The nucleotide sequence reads TGTGCCAGCAGAAATCTCCCAGGGGCCAGCTCCTACGAGCAGTACTTC. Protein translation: CASRNLPGASSYEQYF.